This is a list of T cell receptor beta chains from one sample in a study of T cells in Graves' hyperthyroidism and ophthalmopathy. TCRdb itself ran the multiplex PCR reads through MiXCR, one entry per CDR3 protein. The sample holds some 560,000 distinct CDR3 sequences, about 15% seen once. Material: blood. The origin of the receptors is a woman in her thirties with Graves' hyperthyroidism. CDR3s include the opening cysteine and the closing phenylalanine or tryptophan. The order of the fields is CDR3 length, J gene, clone size, V gene, D gene, CDR3 DNA, CDR3 protein. The D gene is left open where the match is weak. The size field is filled for only some rows; it gives once, few, many or a size class.

>14|TRBJ1-2|many|TRBV10-3|.
TGTGCCATCAGCAGGACGGCGCAGGACTATGGCTACACCTTC
CAISRTAQDYGYTF
>16|TRBJ2-1|.|TRBV6-1|.
TGTGCCAGCAGTGAGGGGGTTACAGGGATAGATAATGAGCAGTTCTTC
CASSEGVTGIDNEQFF
>11|TRBJ1-2|many|TRBV2|.
TGTGCCAGCAGTAGCCGTGTGGGCTACACCTTC
CASSSRVGYTF
>16|TRBJ2-1|many|TRBV30|TRBD2
TGTGCCTGGAGTGTACCACTGGGGCGGGAGCGGCATGAGCAGTTCTTC
CAWSVPLGRERHEQFF
>13|TRBJ1-1|few|TRBV9|.
TGTGCCAACAGCGTAGCTTTGGACACTGAAGCTTTCTTT
CANSVALDTEAFF
>14|TRBJ2-2|many|TRBV4-1|.
TGCGCCAGCAGCCAAGAAGGCAACACCGGGGAGCTGTTTTTT
CASSQEGNTGELFF
>16|TRBJ1-5|few|TRBV4-1|.
TGCGCCAGCAGCCCACTAGTTGGTTCTAGCAATCAGCCCCAGCATTTT
CASSPLVGSSNQPQHF
>17|TRBJ2-6|.|TRBV28|.
TGTGCCAGCACCAACGAGGGGATAAGCTCTGGGGCCAACGTCCTGACTTTC
CASTNEGISSGANVLTF
>15|TRBJ2-2|.|TRBV6-5|.
TGTGCCAGCAGTTACTACTTAGCGGCCCAGTCGGAGCTGTTTTTT
CASSYYLAAQSELFF
>15|TRBJ2-3|few|TRBV13|.
TGTGCCAGCAGCTTCCGCCGGGCCGTCACAGATACGCAGTATTTT
CASSFRRAVTDTQYF
>13|TRBJ2-7|.|TRBV6-2/TRBV6-3|.
TGTGCCAGCAGACGGGACGCCTACAATGAGCAGTACTTC
CASRRDAYNEQYF
>16|TRBJ2-4|few|TRBV12-3/TRBV12-4|TRBD2
TGTGCCGGCAGCCACGGACTAGCGGGAGGGCCAGACATTCAGTACTTC
CAGSHGLAGGPDIQYF
>15|TRBJ2-1|many|TRBV20-1|.
TGCAGTGCTAGAGCGGGCGGGTCCTCCTACAATGAGCAGTTCTTC
CSARAGGSSYNEQFF
>14|TRBJ1-2|few|TRBV6-1|.
TGTGCCAGCAGTAACAACTTAAACAGGGATGGCTACACCTTC
CASSNNLNRDGYTF
>15|TRBJ2-1|.|TRBV2|TRBD1
TGTGCCAGCAGTTCCGGGACAGGGGTAGCCAATGAGCAGTTCTTC
CASSSGTGVANEQFF
>16|TRBJ2-7|many|TRBV2|.
TGTGCCAGCGGTGTTTCTATTCGCCCTAAAGACCACGAGCAGTACTTC
CASGVSIRPKDHEQYF
>14|TRBJ1-2|.|TRBV7-2|TRBD1
TGTGCCAGCAGCTTAGGGACAGGGGCTTCTGGCTACACCTTC
CASSLGTGASGYTF
>13|TRBJ1-6|.|TRBV9|.
TGTGCCAGCAGCGTAGTGATGGGTTCACCCCTCCACTTT
CASSVVMGSPLHF
>17|TRBJ2-4|few|TRBV10-3|.
TGTGCCATCAGAGAGGACAGAGCTCCGGGGGCCAAAAACATTCAGTACTTC
CAIREDRAPGAKNIQYF
>17|TRBJ2-1|many|TRBV20-1|TRBD2
TGCAGTGCTAGAGGCCTCGGACTAGCGGGACTCTACAATGAGCAGTTCTTC
CSARGLGLAGLYNEQFF
>17|TRBJ2-3|many|TRBV2|.
TGTGCCAGCAGTCCGAAGGTTGTGCAGACTAGCACAGATACGCAGTATTTT
CASSPKVVQTSTDTQYF
>14|TRBJ2-1|.|TRBV5-6|.
TGTGCCAGCAGCTTGCCGCACGCCGCGGATTGGCAGTTCTTC
CASSLPHAADWQFF
>10|TRBJ1-1|.|TRBV2|.
TGTGCCAGCAGGGGACTAGAGGCTTTCTTT
CASRGLEAFF
>15|TRBJ2-1|many|TRBV30|.
TGTGCCTGGGTAACCGGGAGCGGACTCTACAATGAGCAGTTCTTC
CAWVTGSGLYNEQFF
>12|TRBJ2-3|many|TRBV28|.
TGTGCCAGCAGTTTGCATTTAGATACGCAGTATTTT
CASSLHLDTQYF
>14|TRBJ2-1|many|TRBV2|.
TGTGCCAGCAGACGGCAAAATATAGGCCATGAGCAGTTCTTC
CASRRQNIGHEQFF
>14|TRBJ2-3|many|TRBV20-1|.
TGCAGTGCTAGAGATCTTGGAATCCGGGATACGCAGTATTTT
CSARDLGIRDTQYF
>17|TRBJ2-2|many|TRBV6-1|TRBD1
TGTGCCAGCAGTCGACAGGGGGCCACGAGTGTCACCGGGGAGCTGTTTTTT
CASSRQGATSVTGELFF
>16|TRBJ2-7|.|TRBV9|.
TGTGCCAGCAGCGCGAATACCGGGACCCCGACCTACGAGCAGTACTTC
CASSANTGTPTYEQYF
>13|TRBJ1-1|.|TRBV6-1|TRBD1
TGTGCCAGCGTGGGACAGGGGATCACTGAAGCTTTCTTT
CASVGQGITEAFF
>15|TRBJ2-2|many|TRBV6-5|TRBD2
TGTGCCAGCAGTTACAGGATCGCGGGAGCTGGGGAGCTGTTTTTT
CASSYRIAGAGELFF
>14|TRBJ2-7|many|TRBV29-1|.
TGCAGCGTTGAAGAAGGTACAGGGAGGGACGAGCAGTACTTC
CSVEEGTGRDEQYF
>19|TRBJ2-2|.|TRBV19|TRBD2
TGTGCCAGTAAATCTCGTCTACTAGCGGGAGGGCCGAACACCGGGGAGCTGGTTTTT
CASKSRLLAGGPNTGELVF
>15|TRBJ2-3|few|TRBV10-3|.
TGTGCCATCAGTGAATTGGGGGCCAGCACAGATACGCAGTATTTT
CAISELGASTDTQYF
>15|TRBJ2-1|many|TRBV20-1|TRBD2
TGCAGTGCTACCTCCACACTAGCGGGAGGAGGAGAGCAGTTCTTC
CSATSTLAGGGEQFF
>15|TRBJ1-6|few|TRBV3-1|.
TGTGCCAGCAGCCAAGTCCCCCAAGAGACAGAGGCCCTCCACTTT
CASSQVPQETEALHF
>14|TRBJ1-1|many|TRBV3-1|.
TGTGCCAGCAGCCACTGGGGCGGGAACACTGAAGCTTTCTTT
CASSHWGGNTEAFF
>19|TRBJ2-1|many|TRBV5-1|TRBD2
TGCGCCAGCAGCTTGGTAGGACTAGCGGGAGGGGCGTCCTACAATGAGCAGTTCTTC
CASSLVGLAGGASYNEQFF
>13|TRBJ2-7|many|TRBV11-1|TRBD1
TGTGCCAGCAGCGGGGACAGAGCCTACGAGCAGTACTTC
CASSGDRAYEQYF
>15|TRBJ2-4|few|TRBV27|.
TGTGCCAGCAGTTTCCATGGGATAGCCAAAAACATTCAGTACTTC
CASSFHGIAKNIQYF
>12|TRBJ1-4|.|TRBV20-1|.
TGCAGTGTTGGGTTGTCTAATGAAAAACTGTTTTTT
CSVGLSNEKLFF
>19|TRBJ2-1|.|TRBV20-1|TRBD2
TGCAGGAACCCTATACTCGGACTAGCGGGAGGCTACCCCTACAATGAGCAGTTCTTC
CRNPILGLAGGYPYNEQFF
>15|TRBJ2-3|many|TRBV7-9|TRBD2
TGTGCCAGCAGCTTACTGGGGGAGGGGACAGATACGCAGTATTTT
CASSLLGEGTDTQYF
>15|TRBJ2-5|many|TRBV20-1|TRBD2
TGCAGTGCTATCCTAGCGGGAGCCGGTGCAGAGACCCAGTACTTC
CSAILAGAGAETQYF
>15|TRBJ1-1|many|TRBV27|TRBD1
TGTGCCAGCAGTTCCGCCAGGGGGCGTGACACTGAAGCTTTCTTT
CASSSARGRDTEAFF
>15|TRBJ2-7|many|TRBV5-8|.
TGTGCCAGCAGCTTGGATGGAGGGAACCTCTACGAGCAGTACTTC
CASSLDGGNLYEQYF
>15|TRBJ2-3|.|TRBV5-1|TRBD2
TGCGCCAGCAGCTGGACCGGGACTAGCGGCGATACGCAGTATTTT
CASSWTGTSGDTQYF
>12|TRBJ2-7|many|TRBV7-9|.
TGTGCCAGCAGCCCATACATCTACGAGCAGTACTTC
CASSPYIYEQYF
>15|TRBJ2-3|many|TRBV20-1|TRBD2
TGCAGTGCTAGAATTTCTAGCGGGAGCGCAGATACGCAGTATTTT
CSARISSGSADTQYF
>19|TRBJ1-2|.|TRBV7-9|.
TGTGCCAGCAGCTCGGGTCACCCCCCCGGCTACAGGAAAAGGATCCGCTACACCTTC
CASSSGHPPGYRKRIRYTF
>14|TRBJ2-7|many|TRBV13|.
TGTGCCAGCAGCTTAGGCCAAGGAACGGGCGAGCAGTACTTC
CASSLGQGTGEQYF